These 11 T cell receptor beta chains were sequenced from one sample in a study of spatial heterogeneity in lung cancer. A single record per CDR3 protein comes from TCRdb applying MiXCR to the 5' RACE reads. The table shows thousands of distinct CDR3 sequences, with approximately 13% occurring only once. The time point here: sample taken at primary tumor resection. The specimen comprised normal lung tissue next to the tumor, sampled at surgery. The receptor source for this set is a female donor with early-stage non-small cell lung cancer.

This clonotype was picked up many times. The chain has TRBV12-3 or TRBV12-4 and TRBJ1-3; the D gene is possibly TRBD1 (6 bases). This CDR3 is 18 amino acids long. V lost 3 bases to trimming and J lost 0 bases, with 18 bases between them. CDR3 bases: TGTGCCAGCAGTTTCGGGGGCGTTACCGCTTACTCTGGAAACACCATATATTTT. Its protein is CASSFGGVTAYSGNTIYF.

This clonotype was counted many times. The V and J genes are TRBV5-4 and TRBJ2-7; 11 bases are shared with TRBD1. This CDR3 has 13 amino acids. The germline CDR1 and CDR2 sequences are SGHNT and YYREEE (reference sequence). V was clipped by 6 bases and J by 11 bases; unmatched bases: 10. CDR3: CASTPDRGQVEYF. Here the CDR3 DNA reads TGTGCCAGCACCCCGGACAGGGGGCAAGTAGAGTACTTC.

This clonotype was detected ten times or more. The V and J genes are TRBV7-9 and TRBJ1-5, with unresolved D. This CDR3 contains 16 residues. Trimming cost V 4 bases and J 5 bases, with 18 bases left between them. The germline V gene encodes CDR1 SEHNR and CDR2 FQNEAQ (reference sequence). The DNA for the CDR3 is TGTGCCAGCAGCTCCACCTATTCAACCGGGGATCAGCCCCAGCATTTT. Its protein is CASSSTYSTGDQPQHF.

V and J are TRBV4-1 and TRBJ1-1; possibly TRBD1 for D (6 bases). CDR1 is MGHRA and CDR2 is YSYEKL in the germline V gene. This CDR3 region has 15 residues. The ends were cut back, 0 bases at V and 6 bases at J, with 14 bases in the middle. The CDR3 DNA follows: TGCGCCAGCAGCCAAGATGCCGGACAGCTTGCTGAAGCTTTCTTT. Translating it yields CASSQDAGQLAEAFF.

This clonotype occurred many times. DNA for the CDR3: TGCGCCAGCAGCTTGCAGCCCAGCGGGGGGAACACAGATACGCAGTATTTT. Translating it yields CASSLQPSGGNTDTQYF. The chain is built from TRBV5-1 and TRBJ2-3; 9 bases line up with TRBD2. This CDR3 contains 17 residues. The V gene's germline CDR1 is SGHRS and CDR2 YFSETQ. Trimming removed 1 base from V and 2 bases from J; junction bases left unmatched: 8.

This clonotype has more than one count but fewer than ten. This rearrangement joins TRBV29-1 to TRBJ2-7, with no clear D. Germline CDR1 reads SQVTM; CDR2 reads ANQGSEA. V was shortened by 7 bases and J by 1 base, with 8 bases between the two germline ends. The CDR3 runs to 11 residues. As DNA, the CDR3 is TGCAGCGGCGTGAGTTCCTACGAGCAGTACTTC. This sequence encodes CSGVSSYEQYF.

This clonotype was counted at least ten times. This chain links TRBV11-3 with TRBJ2-5, with 8 bases matching TRBD1. The CDR3 spans 16 residues. Germline CDR1 and CDR2: SGHNT and YENEEA. The trim removed 1 base at V and 2 bases at J, leaving 6 bases unmatched. CDR3 bases: TGTGCCAGCAGCTTAGGGCAGGGGGCGATGCAAGAGACCCAGTACTTC. It specifies CASSLGQGAMQETQYF.

There are a few counts of this clonotype. Here the CDR3 reads CASSLAEGGQLTYEQYF. Here the CDR3 DNA reads TGTGCCAGCAGCTTAGCGGAGGGGGGACAGTTAACCTACGAGCAGTACTTC. The chain employs TRBV7-2 and TRBJ2-7, with a tentative D call TRBD1 (7 bases). Looked up from germline, CDR1 is SGHTA and CDR2 is FQGNSA. The length of the CDR3 is 17 residues. The V end was cut by 0 bases, the J end by 2 bases, with 17 bases between.

By share, this clonotype counts as medium-sized. The rearrangement links TRBV29-1 to TRBJ2-1, with 7 bases that match TRBD1. V lost 3 bases to trimming and J lost 2 bases; unmatched junction nucleotides: 10. This CDR3 contains 16 residues. CDR1 and CDR2 (germline): SQVTM, ANQGSEA. CDR3 in amino acids: CSVDGLTGATYNEQFF. For the CDR3, the DNA is TGCAGCGTTGATGGCTTAACAGGGGCGACCTACAATGAGCAGTTCTTC.

Within the sample, this clonotype is medium-sized. The J gene is TRBJ2-7, the V gene TRBV2, with D uncertain. The CDR3 is made up of 13 amino acids. V lost 1 base to trimming and J lost 2 bases, with 6 bases between them. The germline V gene has CDR1 SNHLY and CDR2 FYNNEI. CDR3 DNA sequence: TGTGCCAGCAGTGAAGGCAGCACCTACGAGCAGTACGTC. Protein product: CASSEGSTYEQYV.

This clonotype came up many times. J is TRBJ2-1 and V is TRBV20-1; 11 bases align to TRBD2. V was pared by 6 bases and J by 0 bases, with 10 bases of the junction left unmatched. The CDR3 runs 17 residues. The germline CDR1 and CDR2 sequences are DFQATT and SNEGSKA (reference sequence). The CDR3 reads CSAALAGGVISYNEQFF. The CDR3 DNA follows: TGCAGTGCCGCATTAGCGGGAGGGGTAATCTCCTACAATGAGCAGTTCTTC.